This T cell receptor (beta chain) was sequenced during a study of blood T cell repertoires in COVID-19. As for the study in general: Collection of acute and convalescent COVID-19 samples took place in the United States, Italy and Spain. T cells, B-cell-depleted T cells, or PBMCs provided the cDNA or gDNA that served as material.

CDR3 size: 13 residues. The V gene's germline CDR1 is MNHEY and CDR2 SVGAGI. V shed 7 bases and J 0 bases; nucleotides not matched to a gene: 2. How the authors handled the data: Amplification from reference gene primers served as the basis for estimated nucleated cell counts. TCRdb's copy holds only in-frame clones and misses some; the assay was immunoSEQ multiplex PCR. V and J calls and clone size are those listed in that table; D and trimming were worked out from the DNA. Here the sample spans 250,000 or so clones, about 90% being singletons. The specimen was peripheral blood. The genes are TRBV6-5 and TRBJ1-1; TRBD1 agrees at 7 bases. The TCR sequence derives from a man of 80 years or more with acute or convalescent COVID-19. CDR3 nucleotide sequence: TGTGCCAGCACTGGGACAGTGAACACTGAAGCTTTCTTT. This gives the protein CASTGTVNTEAFF.